One and the same sample provided the 7 T cell receptor beta chains below, sequenced in a study of T-cell memory formation after mild COVID-19. TCRdb reprocessed the 5' RACE reads with MiXCR, giving one entry per CDR3 protein. The sample includes some 45,000 distinct CDR3 sequences, 25% to 35% of them seen just once. The source material was PBMCs or a T cell subset sorted from them (not recorded which). The source is a man younger than 35 who had mild COVID-19 (a few samples of this study predate the infection). Cell type and time point are not known.

The rearrangement joins TRBV7-6 to TRBJ2-6; D is uncertain. V lost 0 bases and J 3 bases, leaving 0 bases between the germline ends. Germline V gene lookup returns CDR1 SGHVS and CDR2 FNYEAQ. CDR3 length: 13 residues. CDR3 loop: CASSLAGANVLTF. The DNA of the CDR3 is TGTGCCAGCAGCTTAGCTGGGGCCAACGTCCTGACTTTC.

This clonotype appeared a few times. This chain uses TRBV20-1 with TRBJ2-3; 8 bases fit TRBD2. Germline V gene lookup returns CDR1 DFQATT and CDR2 SNEGSKA (reference sequence). Trimming removed 8 bases from V and 7 bases from J; junction bases left unmatched: 8. This CDR3 contains 12 residues. This chain's CDR3 is CSQRGPTYTQYF. Here the CDR3 DNA reads TGCAGTCAGCGGGGGCCCACTTATACGCAGTATTTT.

This clonotype was counted only a few times. This chain connects TRBV9 to TRBJ2-7; maybe TRBD1 (5 bases). The CDR3 runs to 15 residues. The germline gives CDR1 SGDLS, CDR2 YYNGEE. V was shortened by 5 bases and J by 2 bases, with 17 bases between the two germline ends. The CDR3 nucleotides read TGTGCCAGCAGTGCTGTAGGCACAGGAGCCTACGAGCAGTACTTC. Its translation: CASSAVGTGAYEQYF.

The V call is TRBV4-1, the J call TRBJ2-1; D call uncertain. The germline V gene has CDR1 MGHRA and CDR2 YSYEKL. Trimming stripped 0 bases from V and 8 bases from J, with 14 bases between. CDR3 length: 15 amino acids. DNA of the CDR3: TGCGCCAGCAGCCAAGACCGGGCAGCCACCGATGAGCAGTTCTTC. It is translated as CASSQDRAATDEQFF.

In this sample, this clonotype turned up once. This chain uses TRBV5-1 with TRBJ2-3; 7 nucleotides agree with TRBD2. The CDR3 extends over 16 amino acids. Germline values: CDR1 SGHRS, CDR2 YFSETQ. Unmatched junction bases numbered 4, after V lost 0 bases and J lost 0 bases. The DNA for the CDR3 is TGCGCCAGCAGCTTGGAAGCGGGGACTAGCACAGATACGCAGTATTTT. Translation gives CASSLEAGTSTDTQYF.

The chain is built from TRBV6-5 and TRBJ2-5, with D perhaps matching TRBD2 (7 bases). This CDR3 is built from 15 residues. The germline gives CDR1 MNHEY, CDR2 SVGAGI. Trimming took 6 bases from V and 5 from J, leaving 19 bases between them. In DNA form, the CDR3 reads TGTGCCAGCAGCGGGGGGCTGAGTTTCATGGAGACCCAGTACTTC. This gives the protein CASSGGLSFMETQYF.

The V and J genes are TRBV24-1 and TRBJ2-5, with TRBD2 as a possible D gene (7 bases). Trimming cost V 11 bases and J 5 bases, with 23 bases left between them. The CDR3 totals 15 residues. Germline CDR1 and CDR2: KGHDR and SFDVKD. CDR3 sequence (DNA): TGTGCCAGCAGAAGTGCAGGGGAGGGTCGGGAGACCCAGTACTTC. Translating it yields CASRSAGEGRETQYF.